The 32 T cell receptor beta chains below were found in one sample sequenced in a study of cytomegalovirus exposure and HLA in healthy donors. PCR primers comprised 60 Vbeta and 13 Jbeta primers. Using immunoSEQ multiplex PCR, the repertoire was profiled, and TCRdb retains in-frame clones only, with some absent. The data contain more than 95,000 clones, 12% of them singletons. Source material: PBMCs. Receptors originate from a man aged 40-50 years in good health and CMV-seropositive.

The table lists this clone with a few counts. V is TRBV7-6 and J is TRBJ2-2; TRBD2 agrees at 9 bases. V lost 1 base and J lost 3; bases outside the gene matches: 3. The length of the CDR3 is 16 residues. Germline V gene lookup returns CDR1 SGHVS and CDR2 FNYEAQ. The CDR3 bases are TGTGCCAGCAGCTTAGAGACTAGCGGATACACCGGGGAGCTGTTTTTT. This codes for CASSLETSGYTGELFF.

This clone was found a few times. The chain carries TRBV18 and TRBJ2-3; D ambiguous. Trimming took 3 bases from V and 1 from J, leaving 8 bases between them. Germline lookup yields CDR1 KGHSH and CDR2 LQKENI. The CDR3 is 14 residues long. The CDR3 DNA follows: TGTGCCAGCTCACCGGCGGTGGGCACAGATACGCAGTATTTT. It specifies CASSPAVGTDTQYF.

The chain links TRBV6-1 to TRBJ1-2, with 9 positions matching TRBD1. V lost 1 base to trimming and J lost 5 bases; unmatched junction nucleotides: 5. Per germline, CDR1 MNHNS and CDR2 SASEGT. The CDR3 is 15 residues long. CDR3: CASSEGRQGVYGYTF. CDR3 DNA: TGTGCCAGCAGTGAAGGGAGACAGGGGGTGTATGGCTACACCTTC.

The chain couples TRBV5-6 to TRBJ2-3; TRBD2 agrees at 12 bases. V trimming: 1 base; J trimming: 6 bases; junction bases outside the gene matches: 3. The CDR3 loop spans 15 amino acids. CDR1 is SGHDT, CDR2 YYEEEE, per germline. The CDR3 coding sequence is TGTGCCAGCAGCTTGCTAGCGGGAGGGCCGGATACGCAGTATTTT. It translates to CASSLLAGGPDTQYF.

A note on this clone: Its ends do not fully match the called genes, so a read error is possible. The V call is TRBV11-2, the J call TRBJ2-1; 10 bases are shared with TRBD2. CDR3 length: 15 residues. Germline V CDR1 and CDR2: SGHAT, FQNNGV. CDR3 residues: CASSLGAGGPNVQFF. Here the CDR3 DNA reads TGTGCCAGCAGCTTAGGAGCGGGAGGGCCAAATGTGCAGTTCTTC.

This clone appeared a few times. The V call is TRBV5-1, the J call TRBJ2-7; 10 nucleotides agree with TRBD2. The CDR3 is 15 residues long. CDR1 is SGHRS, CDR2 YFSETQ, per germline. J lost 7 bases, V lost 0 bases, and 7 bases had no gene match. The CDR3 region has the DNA TGCGCCAGCAGCTTGGGTCGAGCGGGAGGGTTAGAGCAGTACTTC. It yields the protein CASSLGRAGGLEQYF.

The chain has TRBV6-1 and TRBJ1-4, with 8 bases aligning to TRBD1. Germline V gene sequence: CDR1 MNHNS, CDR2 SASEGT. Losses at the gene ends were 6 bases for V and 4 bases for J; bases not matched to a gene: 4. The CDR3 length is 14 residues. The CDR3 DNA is TGTGCCAGCAGCTCAGGGGGCAATAATGAAAAACTGTTTTTT. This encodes CASSSGGNNEKLFF.

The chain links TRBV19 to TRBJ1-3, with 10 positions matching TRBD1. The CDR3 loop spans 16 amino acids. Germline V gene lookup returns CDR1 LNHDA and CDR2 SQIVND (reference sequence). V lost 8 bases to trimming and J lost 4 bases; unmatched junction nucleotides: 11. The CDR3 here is CASSVWTGGSGNTIYF. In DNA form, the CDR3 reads TGTGCCAGTTCCGTCTGGACAGGGGGATCAGGAAACACCATATATTTT.

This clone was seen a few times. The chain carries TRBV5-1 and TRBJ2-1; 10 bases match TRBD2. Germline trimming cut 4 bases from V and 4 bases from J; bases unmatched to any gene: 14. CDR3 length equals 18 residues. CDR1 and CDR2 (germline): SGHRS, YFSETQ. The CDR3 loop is CASSPSPAGGPGYNEQFF. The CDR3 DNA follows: TGCGCCAGCAGCCCCTCCCCAGCGGGAGGGCCGGGGTACAATGAGCAGTTCTTC.

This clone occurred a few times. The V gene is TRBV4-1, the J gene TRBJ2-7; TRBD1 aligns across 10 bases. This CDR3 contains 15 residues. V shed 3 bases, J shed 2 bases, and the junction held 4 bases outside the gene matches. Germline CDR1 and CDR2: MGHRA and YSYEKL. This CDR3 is CASSQTGTGAYEQYF. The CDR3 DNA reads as TGCGCCAGCAGCCAGACCGGGACAGGGGCCTACGAGCAGTACTTC.

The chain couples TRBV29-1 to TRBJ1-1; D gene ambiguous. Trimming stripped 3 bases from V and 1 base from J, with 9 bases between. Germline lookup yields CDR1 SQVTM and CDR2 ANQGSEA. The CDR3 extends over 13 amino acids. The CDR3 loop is CSVDGSGNTEAFF. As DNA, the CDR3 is TGCAGCGTTGATGGCAGCGGGAACACTGAAGCTTTCTTT. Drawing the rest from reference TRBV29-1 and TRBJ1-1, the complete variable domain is SAVISQKPSRDICQRGTSLTIQCQVDSQVTMMFWYRQQPGQSLTLIATANQGSEATYESGFVIDKFPISRPNLTFSTLTVSNMSPEDSSIYLCSVDGSGNTEAFFGQGTRLTVV.

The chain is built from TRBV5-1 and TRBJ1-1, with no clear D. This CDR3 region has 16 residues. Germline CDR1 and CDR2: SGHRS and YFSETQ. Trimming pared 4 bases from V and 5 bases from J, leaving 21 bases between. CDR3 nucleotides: TGCGCCAGCAGCCCTTGGGTTGGAGGGTATAAGACTGAAGCTTTCTTT. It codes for CASSPWVGGYKTEAFF. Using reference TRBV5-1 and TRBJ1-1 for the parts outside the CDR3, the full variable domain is KAGVTQTPRYLIKTRGQQVTLSCSPISGHRSVSWYQQTPGQGLQFLFEYFSETQRNKGNFPGRFSGRQFSNSRSEMNVSTLELGDSALYLCASSPWVGGYKTEAFFGQGTRLTVV.

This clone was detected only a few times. CDR3 region: CAISRQGGETQYF. In nucleotides, the CDR3 is TGTGCCATCAGCCGACAGGGTGGAGAGACCCAGTACTTC. V is TRBV10-3 and J is TRBJ2-5, with 7 bases aligning to TRBD1. CDR1 and CDR2 from the germline V gene are ENHRY and SYGVKD. This CDR3 has 13 amino acids. J was trimmed by 4 bases and V by 6 bases; bases with no gene match: 5.

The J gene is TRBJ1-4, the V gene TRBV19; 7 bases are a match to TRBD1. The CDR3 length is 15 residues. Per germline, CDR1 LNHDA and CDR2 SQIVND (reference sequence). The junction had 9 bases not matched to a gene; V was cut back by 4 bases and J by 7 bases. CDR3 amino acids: CASSTLSTGTEKLFF. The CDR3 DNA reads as TGTGCCAGTAGTACTTTATCGACAGGGACTGAAAAACTGTTTTTT.

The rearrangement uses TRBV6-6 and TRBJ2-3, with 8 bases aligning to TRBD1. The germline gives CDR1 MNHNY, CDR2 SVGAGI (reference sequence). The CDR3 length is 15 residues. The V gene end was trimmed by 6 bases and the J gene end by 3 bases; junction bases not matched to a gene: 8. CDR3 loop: CASRPRTGTTDTQYF. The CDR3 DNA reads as TGTGCCAGCAGGCCTCGGACAGGGACAACAGATACGCAGTATTTT.

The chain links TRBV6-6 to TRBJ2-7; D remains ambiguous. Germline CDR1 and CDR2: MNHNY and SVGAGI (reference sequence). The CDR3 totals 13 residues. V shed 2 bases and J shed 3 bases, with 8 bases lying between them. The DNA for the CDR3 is TGTGCCAGCAGTTACAGTCAGAACTACGAGCAGTACTTC. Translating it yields CASSYSQNYEQYF.

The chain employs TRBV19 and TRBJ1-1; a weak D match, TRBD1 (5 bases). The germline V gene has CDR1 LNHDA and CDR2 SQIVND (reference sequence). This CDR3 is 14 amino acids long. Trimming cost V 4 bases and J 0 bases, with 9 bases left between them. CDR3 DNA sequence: TGTGCCAGTAGTACGACAGTCATGAACACTGAAGCTTTCTTT. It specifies CASSTTVMNTEAFF.

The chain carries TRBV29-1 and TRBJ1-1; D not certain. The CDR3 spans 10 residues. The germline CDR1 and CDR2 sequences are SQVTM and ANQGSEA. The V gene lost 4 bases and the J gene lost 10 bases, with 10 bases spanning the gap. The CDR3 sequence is CSVAGRSAFF. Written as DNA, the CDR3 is TGCAGCGTTGCTGGGAGATCAGCTTTCTTT.

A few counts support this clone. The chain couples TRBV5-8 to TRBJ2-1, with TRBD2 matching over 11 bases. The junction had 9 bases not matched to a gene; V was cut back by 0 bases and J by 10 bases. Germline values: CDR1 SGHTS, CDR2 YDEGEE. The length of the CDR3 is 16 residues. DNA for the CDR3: TGTGCCAGCAGCTTGGCGGGTAGCGGGAGGGGTCGGGAGCAGTTCTTC. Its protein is CASSLAGSGRGREQFF. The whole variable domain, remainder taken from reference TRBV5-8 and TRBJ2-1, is EAGVTQSPTHLIKTRGQQATLRCSPISGHTSVYWYQQALGLGLQFLLWYDEGEERNRGNFPPRFSGRQFPNYSSELNVNALELEDSALYLCASSLAGSGRGREQFFGPGTRLTVL.

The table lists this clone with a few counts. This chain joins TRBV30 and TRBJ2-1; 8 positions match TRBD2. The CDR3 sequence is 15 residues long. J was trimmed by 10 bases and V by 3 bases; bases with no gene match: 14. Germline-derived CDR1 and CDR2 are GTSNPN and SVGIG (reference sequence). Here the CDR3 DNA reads TGTGCCTGGAGACCCAGCGGGAGTGCGGCACGGGAGCAGTTCTTC. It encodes CAWRPSGSAAREQFF.

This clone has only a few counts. The CDR3 region is CASSLLIAGGTYEQYF. The CDR3 bases are TGCGCCAGCAGCCTCCTTATAGCGGGAGGTACTTACGAGCAGTACTTC. V gene TRBV4-1 combines with J gene TRBJ2-7; 10 nucleotides match TRBD2. The CDR3 is made up of 16 amino acids. V dropped 4 bases and J dropped 4; count of bases not matched to a gene: 10. Germline V CDR1 and CDR2: MGHRA, YSYEKL.

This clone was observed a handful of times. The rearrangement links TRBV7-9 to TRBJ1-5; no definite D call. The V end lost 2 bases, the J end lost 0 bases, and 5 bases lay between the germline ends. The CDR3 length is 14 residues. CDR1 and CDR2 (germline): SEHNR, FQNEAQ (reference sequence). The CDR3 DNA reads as TGTGCCAGCAGCTTATCCGTTAGCAATCAGCCCCAGCATTTT. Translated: CASSLSVSNQPQHF.

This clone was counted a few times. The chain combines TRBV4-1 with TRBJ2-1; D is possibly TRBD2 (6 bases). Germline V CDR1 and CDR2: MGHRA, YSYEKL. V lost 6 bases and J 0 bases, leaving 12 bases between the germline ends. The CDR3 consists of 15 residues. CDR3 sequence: CASSWGRSSYNEQFF. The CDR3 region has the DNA TGCGCCAGCAGTTGGGGGAGGAGCTCCTACAATGAGCAGTTCTTC.

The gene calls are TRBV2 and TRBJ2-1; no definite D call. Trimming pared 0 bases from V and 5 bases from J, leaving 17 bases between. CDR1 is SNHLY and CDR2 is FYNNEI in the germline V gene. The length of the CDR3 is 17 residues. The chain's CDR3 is CASSEASGGDSDNEQFF. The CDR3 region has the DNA TGTGCCAGCAGTGAAGCGAGTGGTGGTGATTCCGACAATGAGCAGTTCTTC.

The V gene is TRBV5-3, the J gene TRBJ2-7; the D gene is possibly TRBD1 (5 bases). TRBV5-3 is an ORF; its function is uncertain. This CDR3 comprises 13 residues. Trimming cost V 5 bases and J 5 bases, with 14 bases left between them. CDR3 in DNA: TGTGCCAGAAGGGGGAAGGGGCAGCACGAGCAGTACTTC. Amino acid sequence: CARRGKGQHEQYF.

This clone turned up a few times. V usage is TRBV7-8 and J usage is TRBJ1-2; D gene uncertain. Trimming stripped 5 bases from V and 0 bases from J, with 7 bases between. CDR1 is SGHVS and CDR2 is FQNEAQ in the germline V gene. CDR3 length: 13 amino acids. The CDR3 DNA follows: TGTGCCAGCAGCCAAGGAGCTAACTATGGCTACACCTTC. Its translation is CASSQGANYGYTF.

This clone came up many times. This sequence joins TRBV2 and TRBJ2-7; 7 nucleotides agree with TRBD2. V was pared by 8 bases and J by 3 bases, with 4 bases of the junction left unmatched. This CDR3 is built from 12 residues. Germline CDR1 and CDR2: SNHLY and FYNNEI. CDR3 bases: TGTGCCAGCGCTAGCGGAAACTACGAGCAGTACTTC. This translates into CASASGNYEQYF.

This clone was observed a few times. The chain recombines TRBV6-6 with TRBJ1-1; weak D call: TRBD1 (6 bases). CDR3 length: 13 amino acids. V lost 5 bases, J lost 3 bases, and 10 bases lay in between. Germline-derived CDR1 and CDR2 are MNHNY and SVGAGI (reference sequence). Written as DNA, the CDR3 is TGTGCCAGCAGTCTACCAGGGGACACTGAAGCTTTCTTT. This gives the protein CASSLPGDTEAFF.

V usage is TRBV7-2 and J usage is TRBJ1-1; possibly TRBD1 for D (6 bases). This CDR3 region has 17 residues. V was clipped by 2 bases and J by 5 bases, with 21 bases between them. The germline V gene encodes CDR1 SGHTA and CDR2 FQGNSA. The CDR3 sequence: CASSLRGRGAFGTEAFF. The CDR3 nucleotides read TGTGCCAGCAGCTTAAGGGGGAGGGGGGCCTTCGGAACTGAAGCTTTCTTT.

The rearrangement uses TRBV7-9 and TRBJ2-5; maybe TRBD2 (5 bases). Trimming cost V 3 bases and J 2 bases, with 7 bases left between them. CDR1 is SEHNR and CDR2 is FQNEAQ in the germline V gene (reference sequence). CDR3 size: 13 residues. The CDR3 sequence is CASSLRTQETQYF. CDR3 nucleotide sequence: TGTGCCAGCAGCTTGAGGACTCAAGAGACCCAGTACTTC.

The CDR3 sequence is CASSSGAQSYEQYF. For the CDR3, the DNA is TGCGCCAGCAGCTCTGGGGCCCAGAGCTACGAGCAGTACTTC. This rearrangement joins TRBV5-1 to TRBJ2-7, with D perhaps matching TRBD1 (5 bases). Trimming removed 3 bases at V and 3 bases at J, with 13 bases between. The germline CDR1 and CDR2 sequences are SGHRS and YFSETQ. The CDR3 extends over 14 amino acids.

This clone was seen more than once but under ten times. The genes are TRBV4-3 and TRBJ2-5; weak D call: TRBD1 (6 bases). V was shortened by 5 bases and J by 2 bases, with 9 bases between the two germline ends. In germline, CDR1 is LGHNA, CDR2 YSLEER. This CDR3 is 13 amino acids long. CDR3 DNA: TGCGCCAGCAGCACTGGACAGCAAGAGACCCAGTACTTC. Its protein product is CASSTGQQETQYF.